These 19 T cell receptor beta chains share one sample of origin, sequenced in a study of blood T cell repertoires in COVID-19. TCRdb's copy holds only in-frame clones and misses some; the assay was immunoSEQ multiplex PCR. The data contain 150,000 or so clones, 90% of them singletons. Sequenced material: peripheral blood. These receptors were taken from a man aged 50-59 years with acute or convalescent COVID-19.

This chain connects TRBV3-1 (or the pseudogene TRBV3-2) to TRBJ2-1; D might be TRBD1 (6 bases). The V and J ends lost 7 bases and 3 bases respectively, with 16 bases between them. Germline V CDR1 and CDR2: LGHDT, YNNKEL (reference sequence). CDR3 size: 15 residues. The CDR3 nucleotides read TGTGCCAGCACACAGGGTTTTATGCACTACAATGAGCAGTTCTTC. Its translation: CASTQGFMHYNEQFF.

The chain couples TRBV18 to TRBJ2-4; 10 bases match TRBD2. The J segment lost 0 bases and the V segment lost 2 bases, leaving 7 bases of the junction unmatched. This CDR3 comprises 18 residues. Germline loops: CDR1 KGHSH, CDR2 LQKENI. CDR3 sequence: CASSPFASGGVAKNIQYF. In nucleotides, the CDR3 is TGTGCCAGCTCACCATTCGCTAGCGGGGGAGTAGCCAAAAACATTCAGTACTTC.

This clone was counted between two and nine times. The rearrangement uses TRBV20-1 and TRBJ2-2; no definite D call. Trimming shortened V by 5 bases and J by 4 bases, and 5 bases separated the two germline ends. This CDR3 is built from 11 residues. Germline V gene data show CDR1 as DFQATT and CDR2 as SNEGSKA (reference sequence). This CDR3 reads CSALATGELFF. In nucleotides, the CDR3 is TGCAGTGCTTTAGCCACCGGGGAGCTGTTTTTT.

This clone was detected a few times. CDR3 region: CASTSDRAPPNTGELFF. In DNA form, the CDR3 reads TGTGCCAGCACTTCCGACAGGGCCCCGCCGAACACCGGGGAGCTGTTTTTT. The J gene is TRBJ2-2, the V gene TRBV19, with TRBD1 matching over 7 bases. CDR1 is LNHDA, CDR2 SQIVND, per germline (reference sequence). This CDR3 has 17 residues. V trimming: 9 bases; J trimming: 0 bases; junction bases outside the gene matches: 13.

This sequence joins TRBV7-2 and TRBJ1-4, with 9 bases matching TRBD1. The CDR3 consists of 20 residues. Germline values: CDR1 SGHTA, CDR2 FQGNSA. The junction had 13 bases not matched to a gene; V was cut back by 0 bases and J by 2 bases. The CDR3 spells CASSLASQGASGATNEKLFF. DNA of the CDR3: TGTGCCAGCAGCTTAGCGTCACAGGGGGCGAGCGGTGCGACTAATGAAAAACTGTTTTTT.

The CDR3 sequence: CASSPGSLETQYF. The DNA of the CDR3 is TGTGCCAGCTCACCCGGTAGTTTGGAGACCCAGTACTTC. This sequence joins TRBV18 and TRBJ2-5; no clear D gene. CDR1 and CDR2 from the germline V gene are KGHSH and LQKENI. The CDR3 is 13 amino acids. With 3 bases removed from V and 5 bases from J, the gap between germline ends came to 10 bases.

The chain links TRBV10-3 to TRBJ1-1; unclear D gene. The CDR3 runs to 14 residues. The V gene lost 7 bases and the J gene lost 4 bases, with 16 bases spanning the gap. Per germline, CDR1 ENHRY and CDR2 SYGVKD. CDR3 in amino acids: CAINKEGSLTEAFF. CDR3 nucleotides: TGTGCCATCAATAAGGAGGGCAGCCTCACTGAAGCTTTCTTT.

The chain employs TRBV5-1 and TRBJ1-1, with 10 positions matching TRBD1. The CDR3 is made up of 14 amino acids. CDR1 SGHRS and CDR2 YFSETQ come from the germline V gene. Losses at the gene ends were 4 bases for V and 7 bases for J; bases not matched to a gene: 7. CDR3 in amino acids: CASSRRDRGGEAFF. The CDR3 coding sequence is TGCGCCAGCAGCCGCCGGGACAGGGGAGGTGAAGCTTTCTTT.

The chain joins TRBV19 to TRBJ1-1, with 9 bases identical to TRBD1. There are 15 residues in the CDR3. V shed 5 bases and J 4 bases; nucleotides not matched to a gene: 8. The germline V gene has CDR1 LNHDA and CDR2 SQIVND (reference sequence). CDR3 loop: CASSPPRTGVTEAFF. The CDR3, as DNA: TGTGCCAGTAGTCCGCCTCGGACAGGGGTCACTGAAGCTTTCTTT. Using reference TRBV19 and TRBJ1-1 for the parts outside the CDR3, the full variable domain is DGGITQSPKYLFRKEGQNVTLSCEQNLNHDAMYWYRQDPGQGLRLIYYSQIVNDFQKGDIAEGYSVSREKKESFPLTVTSAQKNPTAFYLCASSPPRTGVTEAFFGQGTRLTVV.

This clone appeared a single time. This chain connects TRBV7-2 to TRBJ2-1; weak D call: TRBD2 (5 bases). This CDR3 contains 15 residues. Germline CDR1 is SGHTA and CDR2 is FQGNSA. V lost 1 base, J lost 0 bases, and 7 bases lay in between. CDR3 sequence: CASSLGESSYNEQFF. Here the CDR3 DNA reads TGTGCCAGCAGCTTAGGGGAGAGCTCCTACAATGAGCAGTTCTTC.

The gene calls are TRBV5-8 and TRBJ2-3; 7 bases line up with TRBD1. The V and J ends lost 0 bases and 4 bases, in that order; junction bases with no gene match: 8. Germline V gives CDR1 SGHTS, CDR2 YDEGEE. CDR3 length: 16 residues. CDR3 sequence: CASSLARQGVPDTQYF. CDR3 in DNA: TGTGCCAGCAGCTTGGCGCGGCAGGGGGTCCCAGATACGCAGTATTTT.

The V and J genes are TRBV15 and TRBJ1-3; possible D gene TRBD1, 6 bases. V was pared by 0 bases and J by 0 bases, with 15 bases between. Germline CDR1 reads LNHNV; CDR2 reads YYDKDF (reference sequence). The CDR3 extends over 18 amino acids. The CDR3 DNA follows: TGTGCCACCAGCAGAGATGGGGGCAGCCTAACCTCTGGAAACACCATATATTTT. Amino acids: CATSRDGGSLTSGNTIYF.

This chain joins TRBV7-8 and TRBJ2-1; TRBD2 might be the D (5 bases). This CDR3 comprises 19 residues. Germline assignment: CDR1 SGHVS and CDR2 FQNEAQ. Deletions cut 4 bases from V and 2 bases from J, with 24 bases between. The CDR3 sequence is CASSSSKPSRRTPYNEQFF. CDR3 in DNA: TGTGCCAGCAGCTCCTCTAAGCCCTCGCGGCGGACTCCCTACAATGAGCAGTTCTTC.

The J gene is TRBJ2-3, the V gene TRBV24-1, with 7 bases identical to TRBD1. This CDR3 has 18 residues. V lost 0 bases and J lost 2; bases outside the gene matches: 10. Germline CDR1 reads KGHDR; CDR2 reads SFDVKD. In nucleotides, the CDR3 is TGTGCCACCAGTGATTTGGTACCGGGACAGAGAATCACAGATACGCAGTATTTT. It yields the protein CATSDLVPGQRITDTQYF.

Details on this clone: A read error may produce the germline difference seen at one junction end. The chain is built from TRBV5-1 and TRBJ1-2; D unclear. The germline V gene encodes CDR1 SGHRS and CDR2 YFSETQ. CDR3 length: 13 amino acids. The CDR3 DNA sequence: TGCGCCAGCAGCTTGGATCCTAAGTATGGCTACACCTTC. Translation: CASSLDPKYGYTF.

This chain uses TRBV11-2 with TRBJ1-2; 9 bases agree with TRBD1. CDR3 length: 15 residues. The V and J ends lost 4 bases and 4 bases, in that order; junction bases with no gene match: 7. CDR1 SGHAT and CDR2 FQNNGV come from the germline V gene. The CDR3 loop reads CASSSIRDRVYGYTF. The CDR3 bases are TGTGCCAGCAGCTCCATCCGGGACAGGGTCTATGGCTACACCTTC.

In its sample, this clone was seen a few times. The chain carries TRBV5-1 and TRBJ1-1, with 7 positions matching TRBD1. The V segment lost 2 bases and the J segment 1 base; nucleotides outside the gene matches: 2. This CDR3 region has 14 residues. Germline CDR1 and CDR2: SGHRS and YFSETQ. The CDR3 loop is CASSFGTANTEAFF. The CDR3 bases are TGCGCCAGCAGCTTCGGGACAGCGAACACTGAAGCTTTCTTT.

The CDR3 DNA is TGTGCCAGCAGCACTGACAGGCTCAAGCAGTACTTC. It encodes CASSTDRLKQYF. The chain uses TRBV5-4 and TRBJ2-7, with D perhaps matching TRBD1 (6 bases). The CDR3 consists of 12 residues. Germline CDR1 reads SGHNT; CDR2 reads YYREEE (reference sequence). The V end lost 4 bases, the J end lost 8 bases, and 13 bases lay between the germline ends.

V gene TRBV24-1 combines with J gene TRBJ2-2; maybe TRBD1 (6 bases). Germline V gene data show CDR1 as KGHDR and CDR2 as SFDVKD. The length of the CDR3 is 17 residues. Trimming removed 5 bases at V and 5 bases at J, with 20 bases between. Here the CDR3 DNA reads TGTGCCACCAGTGGCTTGACAGGAGGAGGAGGTACCGGGGAGCTGTTTTTT. Translation gives CATSGLTGGGGTGELFF.